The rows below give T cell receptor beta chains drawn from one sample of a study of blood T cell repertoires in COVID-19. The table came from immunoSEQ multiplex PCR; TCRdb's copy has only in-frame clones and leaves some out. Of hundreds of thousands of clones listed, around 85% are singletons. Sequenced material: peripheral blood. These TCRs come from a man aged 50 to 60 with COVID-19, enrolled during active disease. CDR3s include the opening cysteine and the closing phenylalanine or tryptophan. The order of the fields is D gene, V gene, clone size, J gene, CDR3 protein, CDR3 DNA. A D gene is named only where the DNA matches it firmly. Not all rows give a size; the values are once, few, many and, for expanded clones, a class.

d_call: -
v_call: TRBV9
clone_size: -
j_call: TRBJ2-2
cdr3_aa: CASSVVQGTGELFF
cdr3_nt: TGTGCCAGCAGCGTAGTTCAGGGAACCGGGGAGCTGTTTTTT

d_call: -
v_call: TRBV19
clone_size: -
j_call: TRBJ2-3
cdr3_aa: CASSMRETDTQYF
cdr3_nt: TGTGCCAGTAGTATGAGGGAAACAGATACGCAGTATTTT

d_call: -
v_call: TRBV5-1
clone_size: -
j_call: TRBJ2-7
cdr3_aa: CASSPQAMSSYEQYF
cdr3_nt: TGCGCCAGCAGCCCCCAGGCCATGAGCTCCTACGAGCAGTACTTC

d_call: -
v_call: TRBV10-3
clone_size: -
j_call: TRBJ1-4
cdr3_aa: CAAGSSNEKLFF
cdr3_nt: TGTGCCGCGGGCAGTTCTAATGAAAAACTGTTTTTT

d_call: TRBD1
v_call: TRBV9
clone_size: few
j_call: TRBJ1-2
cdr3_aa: CASSVEGQEAWGYTF
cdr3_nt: TGTGCCAGCAGCGTAGAGGGACAGGAGGCGTGGGGCTACACCTTC

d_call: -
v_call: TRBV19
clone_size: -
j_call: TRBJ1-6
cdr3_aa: CASSIGGQLSPLHF
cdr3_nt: TGTGCCAGTAGTATTGGTGGGCAACTTTCACCCCTCCACTTT

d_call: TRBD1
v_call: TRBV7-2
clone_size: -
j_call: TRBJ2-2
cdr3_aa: CASSFGQANTGELFF
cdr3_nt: TGTGCCAGCAGCTTTGGACAGGCGAACACCGGGGAGCTGTTTTTT

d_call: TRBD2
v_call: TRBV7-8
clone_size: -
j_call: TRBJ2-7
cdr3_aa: CASSRPGLADSYEQYF
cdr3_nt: TGTGCCAGCAGTCGCCCGGGACTAGCGGACTCCTACGAGCAGTACTTC

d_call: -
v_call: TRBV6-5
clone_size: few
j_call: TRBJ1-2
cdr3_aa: CASSYKGRGYGYTF
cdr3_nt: TGTGCCAGCAGTTACAAAGGCAGGGGCTATGGCTACACCTTC

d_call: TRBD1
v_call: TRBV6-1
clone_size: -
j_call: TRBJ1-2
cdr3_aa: CASSEAYRGLPYGYTF
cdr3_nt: TGTGCCAGCAGTGAAGCCTACAGGGGGCTACCTTATGGCTACACCTTC

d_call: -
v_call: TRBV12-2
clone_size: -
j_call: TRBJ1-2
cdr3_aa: CASRSGQKLSGYTF
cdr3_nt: TGTGCAAGTCGCTCGGGACAGAAGCTAAGCGGCTACACCTTC

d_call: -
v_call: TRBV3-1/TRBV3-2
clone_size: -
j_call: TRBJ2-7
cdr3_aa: CASSQVERAHYEQYF
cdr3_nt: TGTGCCAGCAGCCAAGTGGAGCGGGCGCACTACGAGCAGTACTTC

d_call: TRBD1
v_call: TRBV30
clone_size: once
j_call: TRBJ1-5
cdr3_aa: CAWRDRGANQPQHF
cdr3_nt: TGTGCCTGGAGGGACAGGGGGGCCAATCAGCCCCAGCATTTT

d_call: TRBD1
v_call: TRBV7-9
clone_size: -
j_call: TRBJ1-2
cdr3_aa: CASSLGQNYGYTF
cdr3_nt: TGTGCCAGCAGCTTGGGACAGAACTATGGCTACACCTTC

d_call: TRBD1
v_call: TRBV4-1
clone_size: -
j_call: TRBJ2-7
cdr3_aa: CASSLNEPGQVLYEQYF
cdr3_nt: TGCGCCAGCAGCCTAAACGAGCCGGGACAGGTATTATACGAGCAGTACTTC

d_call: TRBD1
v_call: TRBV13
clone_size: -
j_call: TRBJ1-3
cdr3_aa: CASSPPDRSYGNTIYF
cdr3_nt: TGTGCCAGCAGCCCCCCGGACAGGTCTTACGGAAACACCATATATTTT